This TCR beta chain was retrieved from a study of T cell clones after liver transplantation. The overall study: Patients counted as tolerant after at least one year off all immunosuppression, enzymes not exceeding twice normal.

The protocol was immunoSEQ multiplex PCR, while the TCRdb copy is restricted to in-frame clones and leaves out a portion. The data show roughly 65,000 clones, about 91% seen once. The length of the CDR3 is 12 residues. The germline V gene has CDR1 SGDLS and CDR2 YYNGEE. V gave up 2 bases and J gave up 1 base, with 3 bases separating them. This clone has ten or more counts. The receptor was derived from a human patient who received a liver transplant. Some T cells may be transferred from the graft donor. The sequenced sample was CD4+ T cells from blood, obtained less than 27 months after liver transplant. This rearrangement joins TRBV9 to TRBJ1-1; D is undetermined. The CDR3 DNA is TGTGCCAGCAGCGTTTCGAACACTGAAGCTTTCTTT. It specifies CASSVSNTEAFF. The variable domain in full, completed from reference TRBV9 and TRBJ1-1, reads DSGVTQTPKHLITATGQRVTLRCSPRSGDLSVYWYQQSLDQGLQFLIQYYNGEERAKGNILERFSAQQFPDLHSELNLSSLELGDSALYFCASSVSNTEAFFGQGTRLTVV.